These 28 T cell receptor beta chains share one sample of origin, sequenced in a study of regulatory T cells in long-lasting Graves disease. Arm-PCR of CDR3 regions with iRepertoire HTBI primers generated TCR beta libraries. In TCRdb, the multiplex PCR reads were re-called with MiXCR into one record per CDR3 protein. The sample shows 620,000 or so distinct CDR3 sequences, 15% to 20% of them seen only once. The time point: newly diagnosed GD, antithyroid drugs for less than 3 months. PBMC RNA was the source of the TCR library. The same data also went into a second study, on T cells in Graves' hyperthyroidism and ophthalmopathy.

This sample comprised peripheral blood mononuclear cells (PBMCs), obtained at new diagnosis, from a patient treated with antithyroid drugs. These receptors all stem from a woman under 40 with Graves disease.

The V gene is TRBV18, the J gene TRBJ2-7, with 9 bases matching TRBD1. This CDR3 spans 14 amino acids. The germline CDR1 and CDR2 sequences are KGHSH and LQKENI. V was pared by 3 bases and J by 6 bases, with 6 bases of the junction left unmatched. This CDR3 is CASSPPGQGTEQYF. The CDR3 region has the DNA TGTGCCAGCTCACCTCCGGGACAGGGCACCGAGCAGTACTTC.

The table lists this clonotype with many counts. The V gene is TRBV30, the J gene TRBJ2-3, with 11 bases that match TRBD2. The CDR3 consists of 14 residues. CDR1 and CDR2 (germline): GTSNPN, SVGIG (reference sequence). Losses at the gene ends were 5 bases for V and 2 bases for J; bases not matched to a gene: 3. The CDR3 loop is CAWGSGRATDTQYF. The CDR3 region has the DNA TGTGCCTGGGGTAGCGGGAGGGCCACAGATACGCAGTATTTT. Full variable domain (missing parts from reference TRBV30 and TRBJ2-3): SQTIHQWPATLVQPVGSPLSLECTVEGTSNPNLYWYRQAAGRGLQLLFYSVGIGQISSEVPQNLSASRPQDRQFILSSKKLLLSDSGFYLCAWGSGRATDTQYFGPGTRLTVL.

In its sample, this clonotype was seen many times. The chain has TRBV7-3 and TRBJ2-1, with 10 bases fitting TRBD2. This CDR3 has 17 amino acids. With V trimmed by 1 base and J by 8 bases, 11 bases remained unmatched. Per the germline V gene, CDR1 is SGHTA and CDR2 is FQGTGA. The CDR3 loop is CASSLRSGRLAGDEQFF. The CDR3 DNA reads TGTGCCAGCAGCTTAAGATCGGGGCGGCTAGCGGGAGATGAGCAGTTCTTC.

This clonotype has only a few counts. The V call is TRBV28, the J call TRBJ1-4; the match to TRBD1 covers 9 bases. The CDR3 is 15 residues long. The trim removed 10 bases at V and 10 bases at J, leaving 16 bases unmatched. Germline CDR1 and CDR2: MDHEN and SYDVKM. DNA for the CDR3: TGTGCCACCTCTCTCCGGACAGGGGTCGGAGGAAAACTGTTTTTT. Translating it yields CATSLRTGVGGKLFF.

In its sample, this clonotype was seen many times. This rearrangement joins TRBV6-1 to TRBJ1-1, with 9 bases that match TRBD1. Trimming removed 0 bases from V and 6 bases from J; junction bases left unmatched: 5. Germline loops: CDR1 MNHNS, CDR2 SASEGT. The CDR3 totals 15 residues. CDR3 DNA sequence: TGTGCCAGCAGTGAAGCGACAGGGGGAGCGGCTGAAGCTTTCTTT. Amino acids: CASSEATGGAAEAFF.

The rearrangement joins TRBV28 to TRBJ2-7, with TRBD2 as a possible D gene (5 bases). V dropped 6 bases and J dropped 3 bases, with 18 bases sitting between them. This CDR3 region has 15 residues. Germline V CDR1 and CDR2: MDHEN, SYDVKM. The CDR3 bases are TGTGCCAGCAGCCCGCCTATGGGGAGCGGCTACGAGCAGTACTTC. This sequence encodes CASSPPMGSGYEQYF.

Ten or more counts support this clonotype. A much more abundant neighbour one base away suggests this may be a read error. The chain carries TRBV7-3 and TRBJ1-1, with D unclear. This CDR3 is 13 amino acids long. The V and J ends lost 4 bases and 1 base respectively, with 7 bases between them. The germline gives CDR1 SGHTA, CDR2 FQGTGA. CDR3 nucleotide sequence: TGTGCCAGCAGCTCCGACAAGAACACTGAAGCTTTCTTT. Translated, it gives CASSSDKNTEAFF. Full variable domain (missing parts from reference TRBV7-3 and TRBJ1-1): GAGVSQTPSNKVTEKGKYVELRCDPISGHTALYWYRQSLGQGPEFLIYFQGTGAADDSGLPNDRFFAVRPEGSVSTLKIQRTERGDSAVYLCASSSDKNTEAFFGQGTRLTVV.

This clonotype has ten or more counts. The rearrangement links TRBV12-3 or TRBV12-4 to TRBJ1-1; a possible D gene is TRBD1 (5 bases). The V end lost 5 bases, the J end lost 4 bases, and 20 bases lay between the germline ends. The CDR3 runs to 16 residues. This CDR3 reads CASSPSRAGRGTEAFF. Written as DNA, the CDR3 is TGTGCCAGCAGTCCATCCCGTGCGGGAAGGGGCACTGAAGCTTTCTTT.

This clonotype was seen more than once but under ten times. The chain carries TRBV30 and TRBJ2-5; D is perhaps TRBD1 (5 bases). This CDR3 region has 13 residues. Germline assignment: CDR1 GTSNPN and CDR2 SVGIG (reference sequence). V was clipped by 0 bases and J by 3 bases, with 8 bases between them. The CDR3 loop is CAWSVGAKETQYF. CDR3 sequence (DNA): TGTGCCTGGAGTGTAGGGGCGAAAGAGACCCAGTACTTC.

This chain connects TRBV6-9 to TRBJ1-1; D is uncertain. Germline V gene lookup returns CDR1 MNHGY and CDR2 SVAAGI. The V end was cut by 4 bases, the J end by 1 base, with 13 bases between. The CDR3 covers 15 residues. The CDR3 is CASSFIIKGNTEAFF. As DNA, the CDR3 is TGTGCCAGCAGTTTCATCATCAAAGGGAACACTGAAGCTTTCTTT.

This clonotype was observed a handful of times. CDR3 sequence (DNA): TGCAGTGCCCTCCTCGCCTCCCCAGGGGCTTATGCCAAAAACATTCAGTACTTC. Amino acid sequence: CSALLASPGAYAKNIQYF. The rearrangement uses TRBV20-1 and TRBJ2-4, with D tentatively TRBD1 (6 bases). The V gene lost 6 bases and the J gene lost 1 base, with 25 bases spanning the gap. This CDR3 has 18 residues. Germline V CDR1 and CDR2: DFQATT, SNEGSKA (reference sequence).

The chain recombines TRBV7-9 with TRBJ1-3; D remains ambiguous. This CDR3 spans 17 amino acids. The germline V gene has CDR1 SEHNR and CDR2 FQNEAQ (reference sequence). The V end was cut by 0 bases, the J end by 0 bases, with 12 bases between. The CDR3, as DNA: TGTGCCAGCAGCTTAGCGGCCGCAAGGCCCTCTGGAAACACCATATATTTT. It is translated as CASSLAAARPSGNTIYF. The full variable domain, rest sourced from reference TRBV7-9 and TRBJ1-3, is DTGVSQNPRHKITKRGQNVTFRCDPISEHNRLYWYRQTLGQGPEFLTYFQNEAQLEKSRLLSDRFSAERPKGSFSTLEIQRTEQGDSAMYLCASSLAAARPSGNTIYFGEGSWLTVV.

The chain links TRBV6-9 to TRBJ2-1, with a tentative D call TRBD1 (6 bases). The tail of the sequence fits TRBJ2-5 better, so the J call may be wrong. Germline V lookup: CDR1 MNHGY, CDR2 SVAAGI. The CDR3 has 14 residues. This chain's CDR3 is CASSYRTDQETQYF. The CDR3, as DNA: TGTGCCAGCAGTTACCGGACAGACCAAGAGACCCAGTACTTC.

The chain employs TRBV19 and TRBJ2-7, with D uncertain. Trimming shortened V by 5 bases and J by 5 bases, and 13 bases separated the two germline ends. CDR1 is LNHDA, CDR2 SQIVND, per germline (reference sequence). This CDR3 has 13 residues. The CDR3 region is CASSLTWVDEQYF. CDR3 nucleotides: TGTGCCAGTAGTTTAACCTGGGTCGACGAGCAGTACTTC.

This clonotype has ten or more counts. The rearrangement links TRBV24-1 to TRBJ2-3; either TRBD1 or TRBD2 may supply D (5 bases each). This CDR3 is 13 amino acids long. CDR1 and CDR2 (germline): KGHDR, SFDVKD. V was cut by 12 bases and J by 2 bases, with 14 bases left in between. Here the CDR3 reads CAAWDRLTDTQYF. The DNA of the CDR3 is TGTGCCGCGTGGGACCGCCTCACAGATACGCAGTATTTT.

This clonotype was seen at least ten times. The CDR3 sequence is CASRRAGTKETQYF. CDR3 bases: TGTGCCAGCAGGCGGGCCGGGACCAAAGAGACCCAGTACTTC. The gene calls are TRBV11-2 and TRBJ2-5, with D perhaps being TRBD1 or TRBD2 (5 bases each). This CDR3 contains 14 residues. Germline V gene data show CDR1 as SGHAT and CDR2 as FQNNGV. The V and J ends lost 6 bases and 3 bases respectively, with 14 bases between them.

This clonotype was observed many times. This chain uses TRBV27 with TRBJ2-1, with D tentatively TRBD1 (6 bases). V lost 1 base, J lost 9 bases, and 10 bases lay in between. CDR3 length: 13 amino acids. The germline V gene encodes CDR1 MNHEY and CDR2 SMNVEV (reference sequence). Here the CDR3 DNA reads TGTGCCAGCAGTTTATGGGGCAGGGGTGAGCAGTTCTTC. This translates into CASSLWGRGEQFF.

This clonotype was detected many times. The V and J genes are TRBV7-3 and TRBJ2-1; possible D gene TRBD2, 7 bases. The V end lost 5 bases, the J end lost 9 bases, and 23 bases lay between the germline ends. CDR1 is SGHTA and CDR2 is FQGTGA in the germline V gene. The CDR3 is 16 amino acids. The CDR3 DNA is TGTGCCAGCAGCCTTACGACTAGCTTGGGGGCCGGTGAGCAGTTCTTC. This encodes CASSLTTSLGAGEQFF.

This clonotype was counted only a few times. This chain links TRBV18 with TRBJ2-5, with D perhaps being TRBD1 or TRBD2 (5 bases each). CDR3 size: 16 residues. The germline V gene has CDR1 KGHSH and CDR2 LQKENI. The CDR3 protein is CVSQLTTAGTEETQYF. The CDR3 bases are TGTGTTTCCCAGCTCACCACAGCCGGGACCGAAGAGACCCAGTACTTC.

In its sample, this clonotype was seen a few times. This chain uses TRBV6-4 with TRBJ2-7; D remains ambiguous. This CDR3 comprises 14 residues. The V and J ends lost 0 bases and 3 bases respectively, with 9 bases between them. Germline CDR1 is MRHNA and CDR2 is SNTAGT. The CDR3 nucleotides are TGTGCCAGCAGTGACTCTCTCGAACTCTACGAGCAGTACTTC. Residues: CASSDSLELYEQYF.

This clonotype has a count of ten or more. The chain uses TRBV28 and TRBJ2-7, with TRBD2 matching 7 bases. This CDR3 is 15 amino acids long. Trimming at V came to 6 bases and at J to 5 bases, leaving 13 bases not matched to a gene. Germline V gene sequence: CDR1 MDHEN, CDR2 SYDVKM. The CDR3 here is CASSSSPGLVHEQYF. The CDR3, as DNA: TGTGCCAGCAGCTCCAGCCCCGGACTAGTTCACGAGCAGTACTTC.

This clonotype has only a few counts. In nucleotides, the CDR3 is TGTGCCAGCAGCCATAAGGCAGACACTGAAGCTTTCTTT. Protein product: CASSHKADTEAFF. The chain has TRBV4-2 and TRBJ1-1; D is ambiguous. CDR3 length equals 13 residues. V was trimmed by 3 bases and J by 3 bases, leaving 8 bases between them. The germline V gene has CDR1 LGHNA and CDR2 YNFKEQ.

Many counts were recorded for this clonotype. At one boundary the junction diverges from the germline segment, which might be a read error. V usage is TRBV28 and J usage is TRBJ1-1, with D unresolved. CDR1 MDHEN and CDR2 SYDVKM come from the germline V gene. CDR3 length equals 12 residues. CDR3 sequence: CASSFANAEAFF. The CDR3 DNA reads as TGTGCCAGCAGTTTTGCGAACGCTGAAGCTTTCTTT.

This clonotype was seen at least ten times. The genes are TRBV28 and TRBJ1-5; no reliable D call. The germline V gene has CDR1 MDHEN and CDR2 SYDVKM. The CDR3 covers 15 residues. Between the trimmed V and J ends, which lost 3 bases and 6 bases, there was a span of 15 bases. The CDR3 nucleotides read TGTGCCAGCAGTTTTGCTCTTCTGGGGAGTCAGCCCCAGCATTTT. This translates into CASSFALLGSQPQHF.

Ten or more counts support this clonotype. The chain has TRBV12-3 or TRBV12-4 and TRBJ1-2, with 10 bases aligning to TRBD1. The CDR3 totals 16 residues. The ends lost 5 bases at V and 6 bases at J; junction bases unmatched: 12. The CDR3 nucleotides read TGTGCCAGCAGTCCCGGGACAGGGGCCTATTTCGATGGCTACACCTTC. Its translation: CASSPGTGAYFDGYTF.

V is TRBV27 and J is TRBJ2-7; the match to TRBD1 covers 7 bases. Unmatched junction bases numbered 2, after V lost 2 bases and J lost 7 bases. Germline V gives CDR1 MNHEY, CDR2 SMNVEV (reference sequence). This CDR3 has 12 amino acids. Here the CDR3 reads CASSLIRGEQYF. As DNA, the CDR3 is TGTGCCAGCAGTTTAATCAGGGGGGAGCAGTACTTC.

V and J are TRBV19 and TRBJ1-5; weak D call: TRBD1 (6 bases). Trimming shortened V by 3 bases and J by 1 base, and 16 bases separated the two germline ends. Germline V gene data show CDR1 as LNHDA and CDR2 as SQIVND (reference sequence). CDR3 size: 17 residues. The CDR3 DNA follows: TGTGCCAGTAGTATGGGATGGGGGCAGGGAAGCAATCAGCCCCAGCATTTT. Its protein is CASSMGWGQGSNQPQHF.

The V call is TRBV19, the J call TRBJ1-1, with unresolved D. Trimming shortened V by 7 bases and J by 5 bases, and 8 bases separated the two germline ends. The CDR3 consists of 11 residues. Germline assignment: CDR1 LNHDA and CDR2 SQIVND (reference sequence). CDR3 in DNA: TGTGCCAGTATTCGGAGGACTGAAGCTTTCTTT. This encodes CASIRRTEAFF.